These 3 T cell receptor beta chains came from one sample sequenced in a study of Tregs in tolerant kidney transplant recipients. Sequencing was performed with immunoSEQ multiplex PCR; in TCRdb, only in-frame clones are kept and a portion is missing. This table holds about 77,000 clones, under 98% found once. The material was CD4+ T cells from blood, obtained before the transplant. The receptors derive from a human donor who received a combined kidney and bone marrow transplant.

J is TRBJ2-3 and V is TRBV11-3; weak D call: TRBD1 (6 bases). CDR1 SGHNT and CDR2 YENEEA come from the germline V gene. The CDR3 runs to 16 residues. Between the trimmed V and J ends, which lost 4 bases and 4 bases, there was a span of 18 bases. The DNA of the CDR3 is TGTGCCAGCAGCTCCCAGATAGGACAGCTAGCAGATACGCAGTATTTT. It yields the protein CASSSQIGQLADTQYF.

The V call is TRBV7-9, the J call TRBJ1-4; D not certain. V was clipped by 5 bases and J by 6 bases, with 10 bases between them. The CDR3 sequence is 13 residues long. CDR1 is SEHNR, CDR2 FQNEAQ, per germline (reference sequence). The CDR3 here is CASSRGADEKLFF. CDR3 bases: TGTGCCAGCAGCCGAGGTGCAGATGAAAAACTGTTTTTT.

CDR3 coding DNA: TGTGCCATCAATGGGCAGGTGAACACTGAAGCTTTCTTT. This translates into CAINGQVNTEAFF. The genes are TRBV10-3 and TRBJ1-1; D is uncertain. The germline V and J ends were trimmed by 7 bases and 0 bases, with 9 bases remaining between them. CDR3 length: 13 amino acids. Germline CDR1 and CDR2: ENHRY and SYGVKD.